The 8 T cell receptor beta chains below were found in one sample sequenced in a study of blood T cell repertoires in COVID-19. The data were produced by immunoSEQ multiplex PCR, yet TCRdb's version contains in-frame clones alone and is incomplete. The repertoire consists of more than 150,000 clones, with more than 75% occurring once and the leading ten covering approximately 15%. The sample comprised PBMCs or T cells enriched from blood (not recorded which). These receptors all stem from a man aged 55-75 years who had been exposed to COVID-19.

The CDR3 bases are TGTGCCAGCAGTTCAACTCAACTGACTAGCGGGAGGGCTTGGGAGCAGTTCTTC. Its translation: CASSSTQLTSGRAWEQFF. J is TRBJ2-1 and V is TRBV27; 14 bases are shared with TRBD2. The V segment lost 4 bases and the J segment 10 bases; nucleotides outside the gene matches: 15. Germline lookup yields CDR1 MNHEY and CDR2 SMNVEV (reference sequence). CDR3 length: 18 residues.

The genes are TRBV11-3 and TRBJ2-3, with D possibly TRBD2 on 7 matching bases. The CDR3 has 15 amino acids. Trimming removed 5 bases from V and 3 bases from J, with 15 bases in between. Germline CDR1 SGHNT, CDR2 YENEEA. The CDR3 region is CASSALGGATDTQYF. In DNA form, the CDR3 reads TGTGCCAGCAGCGCCTTAGGGGGGGCAACAGATACGCAGTATTTT.

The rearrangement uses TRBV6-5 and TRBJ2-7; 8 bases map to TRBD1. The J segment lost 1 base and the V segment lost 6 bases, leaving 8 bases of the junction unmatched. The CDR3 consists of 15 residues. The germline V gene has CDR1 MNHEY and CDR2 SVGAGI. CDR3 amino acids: CASRTGTGPSYEQYF. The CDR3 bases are TGTGCCAGCAGGACCGGGACAGGCCCTTCCTACGAGCAGTACTTC.

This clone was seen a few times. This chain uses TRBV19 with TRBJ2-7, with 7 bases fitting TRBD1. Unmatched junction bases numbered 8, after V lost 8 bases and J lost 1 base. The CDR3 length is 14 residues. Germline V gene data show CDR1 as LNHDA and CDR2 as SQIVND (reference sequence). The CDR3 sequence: CASGRTGVSYEQYF. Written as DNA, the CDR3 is TGTGCCAGTGGTAGGACAGGAGTTTCCTACGAGCAGTACTTC. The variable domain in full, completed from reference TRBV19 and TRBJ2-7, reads DGGITQSPKYLFRKEGQNVTLSCEQNLNHDAMYWYRQDPGQGLRLIYYSQIVNDFQKGDIAEGYSVSREKKESFPLTVTSAQKNPTAFYLCASGRTGVSYEQYFGPGTRLTVT.

CDR3 sequence: CASSFDREKLFF. In DNA, the CDR3 is TGTGCCAGCAGCTTTGACAGGGAAAAACTGTTTTTT. The chain employs TRBV5-6 and TRBJ1-4, with D maybe TRBD1 (6 bases). The V end was cut by 2 bases, the J end by 8 bases, with 7 bases between. Germline values: CDR1 SGHDT, CDR2 YYEEEE. This CDR3 has 12 amino acids.

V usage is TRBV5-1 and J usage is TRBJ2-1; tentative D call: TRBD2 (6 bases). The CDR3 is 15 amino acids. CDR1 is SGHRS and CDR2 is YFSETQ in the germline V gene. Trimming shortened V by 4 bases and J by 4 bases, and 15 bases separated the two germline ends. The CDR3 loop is CASSPDTGGYNEQFF. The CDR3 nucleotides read TGCGCCAGCAGCCCTGACACCGGAGGGTACAATGAGCAGTTCTTC. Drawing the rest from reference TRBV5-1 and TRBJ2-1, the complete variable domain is KAGVTQTPRYLIKTRGQQVTLSCSPISGHRSVSWYQQTPGQGLQFLFEYFSETQRNKGNFPGRFSGRQFSNSRSEMNVSTLELGDSALYLCASSPDTGGYNEQFFGPGTRLTVL.

This CDR3 is CASSLAVGGSGTEAFF. The DNA for the CDR3 is TGCGCCAGCAGCTTGGCCGTGGGCGGGTCGGGGACTGAAGCTTTCTTT. The chain couples TRBV5-1 to TRBJ1-1, with no clear D. The CDR3 runs 16 residues. From germline, CDR1 is SGHRS and CDR2 YFSETQ. V lost 0 bases and J 5 bases, leaving 17 bases between the germline ends.

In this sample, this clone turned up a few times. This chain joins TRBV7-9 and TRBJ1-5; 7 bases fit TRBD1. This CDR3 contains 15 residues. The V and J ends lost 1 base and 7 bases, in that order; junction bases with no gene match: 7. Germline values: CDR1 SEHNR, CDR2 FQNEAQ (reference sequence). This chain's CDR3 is CASSLGQTGTQPQHF. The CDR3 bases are TGTGCCAGCAGCTTAGGACAGACAGGGACCCAGCCCCAGCATTTT. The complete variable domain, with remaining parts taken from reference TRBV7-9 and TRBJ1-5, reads DTGVSQNPRHKITKRGQNVTFRCDPISEHNRLYWYRQTLGQGPEFLTYFQNEAQLEKSRLLSDRFSAERPKGSFSTLEIQRTEQGDSAMYLCASSLGQTGTQPQHFGDGTRLSIL.